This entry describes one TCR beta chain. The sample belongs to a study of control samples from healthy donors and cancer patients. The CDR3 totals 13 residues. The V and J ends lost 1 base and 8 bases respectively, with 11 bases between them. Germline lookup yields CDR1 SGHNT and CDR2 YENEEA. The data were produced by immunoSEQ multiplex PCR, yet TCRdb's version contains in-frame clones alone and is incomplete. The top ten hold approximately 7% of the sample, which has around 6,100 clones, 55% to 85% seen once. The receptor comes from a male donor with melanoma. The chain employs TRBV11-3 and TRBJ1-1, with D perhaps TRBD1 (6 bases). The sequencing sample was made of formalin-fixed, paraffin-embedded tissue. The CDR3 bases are TGTGCCAGCAGCTTAGGGACAGTGGGAGAAGCTTTCTTT. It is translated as CASSLGTVGEAFF.